This T cell receptor (beta chain) comes out of a study of cytomegalovirus exposure and HLA in healthy donors. Study findings and constraints: TRBV6-2, TRBV6-3 and some other V segments were unresolvable in 87-base-pair reads.

Vbeta (60) and Jbeta (13) primers were used in the PCR. Clones were sequenced by immunoSEQ multiplex PCR, and TCRdb holds only the in-frame ones, with some missing. The repertoire consists of some 120,000 clones, with about 70% occurring once and the leading ten covering about 2%. A word on this clone: Antigen specificity is unknown.

The germline V gene encodes CDR1 SGHRS and CDR2 YFSETQ. V was pared by 1 base and J by 0 bases, with 8 bases of the junction left unmatched. This CDR3 has 18 residues. The chain uses TRBV5-1 and TRBJ1-2, with TRBD1 identical over 11 bases. Material for sequencing was PBMCs. The receptor was isolated from a human donor in good health. The CDR3 protein is CASSLRPGQGEANYGYTF. DNA of the CDR3: TGCGCCAGCAGCTTGAGGCCGGGACAGGGGGAAGCTAACTATGGCTACACCTTC.